A single sample gave rise to the 3 T cell receptor beta chains below, sequenced in a study of cytomegalovirus exposure and HLA in healthy donors. The PCR ran on 60 Vbeta and 13 Jbeta primers. Profiled with immunoSEQ multiplex PCR; TCRdb holds only in-frame clones, not every one. The repertoire holds more than 95,000 clones, around two thirds seen once, with around 5% in the top ten. The sequencing input was PBMCs. All receptors come from a man in his sixties in good health and CMV-seropositive.

The chain links TRBV9 to TRBJ2-1; TRBD1 matches at 9 bases. After removal of 3 bases from V and 4 bases from J, the junction contained 2 bases not matched to a gene. The germline CDR1 and CDR2 sequences are SGDLS and YYNGEE. There are 14 residues in the CDR3. CDR3 coding DNA: TGTGCCAGCAGCGCGACAGGGGGGTACAATGAGCAGTTCTTC. Translation: CASSATGGYNEQFF.

In this sample, this clone turned up a few times. V and J are TRBV5-1 and TRBJ2-7; 7 positions match TRBD1. Losses at the gene ends were 3 bases for V and 2 bases for J; bases not matched to a gene: 8. Germline loops: CDR1 SGHRS, CDR2 YFSETQ. The CDR3 consists of 15 residues. The CDR3 sequence is CASSYRTGTAYEQYF. CDR3 nucleotide sequence: TGCGCCAGCAGCTATAGGACAGGAACCGCCTACGAGCAGTACTTC.

This clone was recorded a few times. This sequence joins TRBV18 and TRBJ1-2, with a possible D match to TRBD1 (6 bases). The V gene lost 5 bases and the J gene lost 5 bases, with 15 bases spanning the gap. This CDR3 has 14 amino acids. CDR1 KGHSH and CDR2 LQKENI come from the germline V gene. The CDR3: CASSSNREGYGYTF. CDR3 nucleotides: TGTGCCAGCTCATCTAACAGGGAGGGGTATGGCTACACCTTC.